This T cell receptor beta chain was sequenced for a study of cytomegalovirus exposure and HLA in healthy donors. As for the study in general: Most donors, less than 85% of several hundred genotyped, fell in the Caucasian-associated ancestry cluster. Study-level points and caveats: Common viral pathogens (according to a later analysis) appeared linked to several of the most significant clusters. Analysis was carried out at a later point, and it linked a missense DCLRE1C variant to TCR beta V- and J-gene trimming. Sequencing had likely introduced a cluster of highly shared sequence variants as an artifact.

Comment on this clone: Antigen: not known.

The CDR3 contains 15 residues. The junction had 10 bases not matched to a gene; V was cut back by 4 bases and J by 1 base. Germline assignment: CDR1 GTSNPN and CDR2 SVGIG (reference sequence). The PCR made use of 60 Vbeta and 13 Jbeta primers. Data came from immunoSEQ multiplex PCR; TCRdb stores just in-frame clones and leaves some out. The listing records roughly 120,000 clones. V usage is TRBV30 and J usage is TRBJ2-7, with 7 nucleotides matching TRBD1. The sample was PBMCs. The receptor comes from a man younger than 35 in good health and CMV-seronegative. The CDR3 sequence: CAWISTGSFSYEQYF. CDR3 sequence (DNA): TGTGCCTGGATCTCGACAGGGAGCTTTTCCTACGAGCAGTACTTC. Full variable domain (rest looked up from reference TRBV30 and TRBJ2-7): SQTIHQWPATLVQPVGSPLSLECTVEGTSNPNLYWYRQAAGRGLQLLFYSVGIGQISSEVPQNLSASRPQDRQFILSSKKLLLSDSGFYLCAWISTGSFSYEQYFGPGTRLTVT.